These T cell receptor beta chains were read from a single sample in a study of shared clonotypes between healthy human individuals. The repertoire was sequenced with immunoSEQ multiplex PCR; TCRdb's copy has only in-frame clones and lacks some. This sample has some 660,000 clones, with 73% found just once. The sample consisted of memory CD4+ T cells sorted from blood. The receptors were gathered from a woman between 25 and 40 years old in good health. The CDR3 runs from the conserved cysteine through the conserved F or W. The order of the fields is J gene, V gene, clone size, D gene, CDR3 protein, CDR3 DNA. A D gene is named only where the DNA matches it firmly. For some rows the clone size is stated as once, few or many, or as a class when expanded; others skip it.

j_gene: TRBJ2-1; v_gene: TRBV28; abundance: NA; d_gene: NA; CDR3aa: CASRPAEGRVNEQFF; CDR3nt: TGTGCCAGCAGACCAGCGGAGGGCCGTGTCAATGAGCAGTTCTTC
j_gene: TRBJ2-7; v_gene: TRBV5-1; abundance: NA; d_gene: TRBD2; CDR3aa: CASSLAASGTPDEQYF; CDR3nt: TGCGCCAGCAGCTTGGCGGCTAGCGGGACTCCGGACGAGCAGTACTTC
j_gene: TRBJ2-4; v_gene: TRBV6-1; abundance: few; d_gene: NA; CDR3aa: CASTFSGAKNIQYF; CDR3nt: TGTGCCAGCACTTTTAGCGGAGCCAAAAACATTCAGTACTTC
j_gene: TRBJ2-7; v_gene: TRBV6-1; abundance: NA; d_gene: NA; CDR3aa: CASSPEDWAYEQYF; CDR3nt: TGTGCCAGCAGTCCCGAGGACTGGGCCTACGAGCAGTACTTC
j_gene: TRBJ2-7; v_gene: TRBV5-1; abundance: NA; d_gene: NA; CDR3aa: CASSRFADAGSYEQYF; CDR3nt: TGCGCCAGCAGCCGTTTCGCGGACGCCGGCTCCTACGAGCAGTACTTC
j_gene: TRBJ2-1; v_gene: TRBV29-1; abundance: NA; d_gene: TRBD2; CDR3aa: CSVGGRGEQFF; CDR3nt: TGCAGCGTTGGCGGGAGAGGTGAGCAGTTCTTC
j_gene: TRBJ2-2; v_gene: TRBV11-2; abundance: NA; d_gene: TRBD1; CDR3aa: CASSIQGAVGELFF; CDR3nt: TGTGCCAGCAGCATACAGGGGGCGGTCGGGGAGCTGTTTTTT
j_gene: TRBJ1-1; v_gene: TRBV7-9; abundance: NA; d_gene: NA; CDR3aa: CASSTGGFGQKAFF; CDR3nt: TGTGCCAGCAGTACGGGGGGATTTGGGCAGAAAGCTTTCTTT
j_gene: TRBJ2-3; v_gene: TRBV7-9; abundance: NA; d_gene: TRBD1; CDR3aa: CATGRDRGPRDTQYF; CDR3nt: TGTGCCACGGGTAGGGACAGGGGGCCGAGAGATACGCAGTATTTT
j_gene: TRBJ1-4; v_gene: TRBV5-1; abundance: NA; d_gene: TRBD1; CDR3aa: CASSPWTGSVEKLFF; CDR3nt: TGCGCCAGCAGCCCCTGGACAGGGAGCGTTGAAAAACTGTTTTTT
j_gene: TRBJ2-5; v_gene: TRBV19; abundance: NA; d_gene: TRBD2; CDR3aa: CASSIQSSGAYQETQYF; CDR3nt: TGTGCCAGTAGTATCCAATCTAGCGGGGCGTACCAAGAGACCCAGTACTTC
j_gene: TRBJ2-2; v_gene: TRBV5-1; abundance: many; d_gene: NA; CDR3aa: CASSLDSRGSGELFF; CDR3nt: TGCGCCAGCAGCTTGGATTCCAGGGGATCCGGGGAGCTGTTTTTT
j_gene: TRBJ2-1; v_gene: TRBV5-1; abundance: NA; d_gene: NA; CDR3aa: CASTGGSSYNEQFF; CDR3nt: TGCGCCAGCACAGGGGGGAGCTCCTACAATGAGCAGTTCTTC
j_gene: TRBJ1-4; v_gene: TRBV7-2; abundance: NA; d_gene: TRBD1; CDR3aa: CASSAGTVGEKLFF; CDR3nt: TGTGCCAGCAGCGCCGGGACAGTGGGTGAAAAACTGTTTTTT
j_gene: TRBJ2-7; v_gene: TRBV11-2; abundance: many; d_gene: TRBD1; CDR3aa: CASRDRDYEQYF; CDR3nt: TGTGCCAGCCGGGACAGGGACTACGAGCAGTACTTC
j_gene: TRBJ2-3; v_gene: TRBV29-1; abundance: many; d_gene: NA; CDR3aa: CSVEWGPDTQYF; CDR3nt: TGCAGCGTTGAATGGGGGCCAGATACGCAGTATTTT
j_gene: TRBJ2-1; v_gene: TRBV29-1; abundance: few; d_gene: NA; CDR3aa: CSGAENTYNEQFF; CDR3nt: TGCAGCGGAGCGGAAAATACCTACAATGAGCAGTTCTTC
j_gene: TRBJ1-5; v_gene: TRBV7-2; abundance: NA; d_gene: TRBD1; CDR3aa: CASSLNRGEKPQHF; CDR3nt: TGTGCCAGCAGCTTAAACAGGGGCGAGAAGCCCCAGCATTTT
j_gene: TRBJ2-2; v_gene: TRBV19; abundance: few; d_gene: NA; CDR3aa: CASSTFSEGVQSGELFF; CDR3nt: TGTGCCAGTAGTACGTTTTCGGAGGGCGTGCAATCCGGGGAGCTGTTTTTT
j_gene: TRBJ1-5; v_gene: TRBV5-4; abundance: NA; d_gene: NA; CDR3aa: CASSLDGIYSNQPQHF; CDR3nt: TGTGCCAGCAGTTTGGACGGAATATATAGCAATCAGCCCCAGCATTTT
j_gene: TRBJ1-1; v_gene: TRBV27; abundance: few; d_gene: NA; CDR3aa: CASSLLGVGEAFF; CDR3nt: TGTGCCAGCAGTCTCCTAGGGGTTGGTGAAGCTTTCTTT
j_gene: TRBJ1-3; v_gene: TRBV5-1; abundance: few; d_gene: NA; CDR3aa: CASSRTDSDSGNTIYF; CDR3nt: TGCGCCAGCAGTCGGACTGACTCTGACTCTGGAAACACCATATATTTT
j_gene: TRBJ1-1; v_gene: TRBV2; abundance: NA; d_gene: NA; CDR3aa: CAARGRLNTEAFF; CDR3nt: TGTGCCGCCCGCGGACGGTTGAACACTGAAGCTTTCTTT
j_gene: TRBJ2-1; v_gene: TRBV6-4; abundance: many; d_gene: NA; CDR3aa: CASSQTRDGEQFF; CDR3nt: TGTGCCAGCAGCCAGACTAGAGACGGTGAGCAGTTCTTC
j_gene: TRBJ2-6; v_gene: TRBV5-1; abundance: NA; d_gene: TRBD1; CDR3aa: CASSETGGTGANVLTF; CDR3nt: TGCGCCAGCAGTGAGACAGGGGGGACTGGGGCCAACGTCCTGACTTTC
j_gene: TRBJ1-5; v_gene: TRBV19; abundance: NA; d_gene: NA; CDR3aa: CASRNAGQFYQPQHF; CDR3nt: TGTGCCAGTAGAAACGCCGGACAGTTTTATCAGCCCCAGCATTTT
j_gene: TRBJ2-2; v_gene: TRBV5-6; abundance: NA; d_gene: NA; CDR3aa: CASSLYALGYAGELFF; CDR3nt: TGTGCCAGCAGCTTGTATGCACTTGGGTACGCCGGGGAGCTGTTTTTT
j_gene: TRBJ2-7; v_gene: TRBV27; abundance: few; d_gene: NA; CDR3aa: CASSKGRGPYEQYF; CDR3nt: TGTGCCAGCAGTAAAGGTCGGGGACCCTACGAGCAGTACTTC
j_gene: TRBJ2-1; v_gene: TRBV11-2; abundance: NA; d_gene: NA; CDR3aa: CASSFLKFGGLSYNEQFF; CDR3nt: TGTGCCAGCAGCTTTTTGAAATTTGGGGGCCTCTCCTACAATGAGCAGTTCTTC
j_gene: TRBJ2-7; v_gene: TRBV7-8; abundance: NA; d_gene: TRBD1; CDR3aa: CASSSHRQGATYEQYF; CDR3nt: TGTGCCAGCAGCTCGCACCGACAGGGGGCTACCTACGAGCAGTACTTC
j_gene: TRBJ2-1; v_gene: TRBV7-9; abundance: NA; d_gene: NA; CDR3aa: CASSFGGSSYNEQFF; CDR3nt: TGTGCCAGCAGCTTTGGGGGGAGCTCCTACAATGAGCAGTTCTTC
j_gene: TRBJ2-1; v_gene: TRBV5-4; abundance: NA; d_gene: TRBD2; CDR3aa: CASSLWTSGSGNEQFF; CDR3nt: TGTGCCAGCAGCTTGTGGACTAGCGGGAGCGGAAATGAGCAGTTCTTC
j_gene: TRBJ2-3; v_gene: TRBV2; abundance: NA; d_gene: TRBD2; CDR3aa: CASSVLAGAADTQYF; CDR3nt: TGTGCCAGCAGTGTACTAGCGGGAGCGGCAGATACGCAGTATTTT
j_gene: TRBJ2-1; v_gene: TRBV5-1; abundance: NA; d_gene: NA; CDR3aa: CASSKNSGTHVRSEQFF; CDR3nt: TGCGCCAGCAGCAAGAATTCCGGGACACACGTGAGATCTGAGCAGTTCTTC
j_gene: TRBJ2-7; v_gene: TRBV5-6; abundance: NA; d_gene: NA; CDR3aa: CASSQRTASYEQYF; CDR3nt: TGTGCCAGCAGCCAAAGGACAGCCTCCTACGAGCAGTACTTC
j_gene: TRBJ1-2; v_gene: TRBV28; abundance: NA; d_gene: NA; CDR3aa: CASSLGVLIGYTF; CDR3nt: TGTGCCAGCAGTTTGGGAGTCCTAATAGGCTACACCTTC
j_gene: TRBJ2-7; v_gene: TRBV2; abundance: many; d_gene: TRBD1; CDR3aa: CASSEGYRGDEQYF; CDR3nt: TGTGCCAGCAGTGAGGGGTACAGGGGCGACGAGCAGTACTTC
j_gene: TRBJ1-5; v_gene: TRBV4-1; abundance: NA; d_gene: NA; CDR3aa: CASSQGASGDQPQHF; CDR3nt: TGCGCCAGCAGCCAAGGGGCCTCGGGGGATCAGCCCCAGCATTTT
j_gene: TRBJ1-5; v_gene: TRBV14; abundance: NA; d_gene: NA; CDR3aa: CASSHRHVHSNQPQHF; CDR3nt: TGTGCCAGCAGCCACCGACACGTACATAGCAATCAGCCCCAGCATTTT
j_gene: TRBJ2-7; v_gene: TRBV10-3; abundance: once; d_gene: NA; CDR3aa: CATRGEYEQYF; CDR3nt: TGTGCCACTCGGGGAGAATACGAGCAGTACTTC
j_gene: TRBJ1-2; v_gene: TRBV4-1; abundance: NA; d_gene: NA; CDR3aa: CASSLLTASSGVNTF; CDR3nt: TGCGCCAGCAGCCTCCTGACAGCTTCATCTGGGGTAAACACCTTC
j_gene: TRBJ1-1; v_gene: TRBV2; abundance: once; d_gene: NA; CDR3aa: CASSEEGRNTEAFF; CDR3nt: TGTGCCAGCAGTGAGGAGGGCCGGAACACTGAAGCTTTCTTT
j_gene: TRBJ2-7; v_gene: TRBV5-1; abundance: NA; d_gene: TRBD2; CDR3aa: CASSFGTSINEQYF; CDR3nt: TGCGCCAGCAGCTTCGGGACTAGCATTAACGAGCAGTACTTC
j_gene: TRBJ2-3; v_gene: TRBV7-9; abundance: NA; d_gene: NA; CDR3aa: CASSLAISTDTQYF; CDR3nt: TGTGCCAGCAGCTTAGCGATCAGCACAGATACGCAGTATTTT
j_gene: TRBJ2-2; v_gene: TRBV11-2; abundance: NA; d_gene: NA; CDR3aa: CASSVNTWATGELFF; CDR3nt: TGTGCCAGCAGCGTAAACACATGGGCCACCGGGGAGCTGTTTTTT
j_gene: TRBJ2-2; v_gene: TRBV30; abundance: NA; d_gene: TRBD1; CDR3aa: CAWSKDRGFGGGKTGELFF; CDR3nt: TGTGCCTGGAGTAAGGACAGGGGGTTTGGGGGAGGAAAAACCGGGGAGCTGTTTTTT
j_gene: TRBJ2-2; v_gene: TRBV15; abundance: many; d_gene: TRBD1; CDR3aa: CATSSGQGHTGELFF; CDR3nt: TGTGCCACCAGCTCGGGACAGGGACACACCGGGGAGCTGTTTTTT
j_gene: TRBJ2-7; v_gene: TRBV2; abundance: NA; d_gene: NA; CDR3aa: CASSELSFYEQYF; CDR3nt: TGTGCCAGCAGTGAACTGAGTTTCTACGAGCAGTACTTC
j_gene: TRBJ2-1; v_gene: TRBV7-7; abundance: NA; d_gene: NA; CDR3aa: CASSPLVNEQFF; CDR3nt: TGTGCCAGCAGCCCACTAGTTAATGAGCAGTTCTTC
j_gene: TRBJ1-5; v_gene: TRBV5-1; abundance: few; d_gene: NA; CDR3aa: CASSLTGQGNQPQHF; CDR3nt: TGCGCCAGCAGCTTGACAGGCCAGGGCAATCAGCCCCAGCATTTT
j_gene: TRBJ1-5; v_gene: TRBV28; abundance: NA; d_gene: TRBD1; CDR3aa: CATKAGQGNQPQHF; CDR3nt: TGTGCCACCAAAGCGGGACAGGGGAATCAGCCCCAGCATTTT
j_gene: TRBJ2-1; v_gene: TRBV27; abundance: NA; d_gene: TRBD2; CDR3aa: CASSFRQRGTWGEQFF; CDR3nt: TGTGCCAGCAGTTTTCGGCAGCGGGGGACTTGGGGTGAGCAGTTCTTC
j_gene: TRBJ1-2; v_gene: TRBV7-2; abundance: few; d_gene: NA; CDR3aa: CASSLAVHYTF; CDR3nt: TGTGCCAGCAGCCTAGCGGTCCACTACACCTTC
j_gene: TRBJ2-7; v_gene: TRBV2; abundance: NA; d_gene: NA; CDR3aa: CASSERGDRGTSGSRLYYEQYF; CDR3nt: TGTGCCAGCAGTGAAAGGGGGGACAGGGGGACTAGCGGGTCCAGATTATACTACGAGCAGTACTTC
j_gene: TRBJ2-7; v_gene: TRBV2; abundance: NA; d_gene: TRBD1; CDR3aa: CASSDWTGMYEQYF; CDR3nt: TGTGCCAGCAGTGATTGGACAGGGATGTACGAGCAGTACTTC